The present T cell receptor beta chain was sequenced within a study of beta chain features in type 1 diabetes. The study reverse transcribed the entire isolated RNA, so it sequenced expressed TCRB transcripts. The read count averaged about 3.6 million across naive, central memory and regulatory T cell samples. Clones were sequenced by immunoSEQ multiplex PCR, and TCRdb holds only the in-frame ones, with some missing. The table includes 200,000 to 250,000 clones, 14% detected once. Turning to this clone: As yet, its antigen is unknown.

Germline trimming cut 8 bases from V and 4 bases from J; bases unmatched to any gene: 9. The germline CDR1 and CDR2 sequences are SGHNT and YENEEA. The CDR3 sequence is 15 residues long. Notes on the study in general: Type 1 diabetes patients had fewer VDJ junction insertions and more deletions. Across all four CD4+ subsets, people with type 1 diabetes showed modestly shorter TCRB CDR3s.

Sample: naive CD4+ T cells from blood. This TCR derives from a man aged 30 to 45 with type 1 diabetes. This rearrangement joins TRBV11-3 to TRBJ2-3; TRBD2 agrees at 10 bases. The CDR3 spells CASGSVAGGADTQYF. The CDR3 DNA follows: TGTGCCAGCGGAAGTGTAGCGGGGGGAGCAGATACGCAGTATTTT.